The clone carrying this T cell receptor beta chain came up many times. The antigen remains undetermined. The CDR3 has 14 residues. Germline CDR1 reads SGHRS; CDR2 reads YFSETQ. Trimming stripped 0 bases from V and 3 bases from J, with 8 bases between. The data derive from a study of identical twins. General study findings and limits: Zero-insertion results could be subject to partial confounding by invariant MAIT and iNKT cells.

A single record per CDR3 protein comes from TCRdb applying MiXCR to the 5' RACE reads. The repertoire holds some 500,000 distinct CDR3 sequences, with around 20% as singletons. Another study also made use of these data, one on T cells expressing NK-cell markers.

The chain recombines TRBV5-1 with TRBJ2-3; perhaps TRBD2 as D (5 bases). Sequencing input: CD4+ T cells sorted from blood. This TCR derives from a woman aged 18 to 35 in good health. DNA for the CDR3: TGCGCCAGCAGCTTGGGCGAGGGAACAGATACGCAGTATTTT. This translates into CASSLGEGTDTQYF.